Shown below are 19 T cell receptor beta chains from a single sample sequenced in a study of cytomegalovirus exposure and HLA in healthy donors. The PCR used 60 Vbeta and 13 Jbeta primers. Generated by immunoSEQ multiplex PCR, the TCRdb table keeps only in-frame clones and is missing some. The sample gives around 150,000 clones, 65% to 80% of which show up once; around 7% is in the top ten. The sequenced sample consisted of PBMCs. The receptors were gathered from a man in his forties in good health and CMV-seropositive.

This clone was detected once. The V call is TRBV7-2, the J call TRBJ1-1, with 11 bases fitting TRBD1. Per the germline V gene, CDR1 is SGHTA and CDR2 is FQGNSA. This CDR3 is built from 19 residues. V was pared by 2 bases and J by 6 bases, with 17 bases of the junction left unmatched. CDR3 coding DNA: TGTGCCAGCAGCTTAAGAGGCGGACAGGGGGCTTTTCAGATGGCTGAAGCTTTCTTT. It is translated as CASSLRGGQGAFQMAEAFF.

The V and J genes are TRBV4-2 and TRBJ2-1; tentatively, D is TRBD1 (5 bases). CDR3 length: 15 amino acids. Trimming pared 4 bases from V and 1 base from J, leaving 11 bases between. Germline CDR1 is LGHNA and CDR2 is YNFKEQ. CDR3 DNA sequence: TGTGCCAGCAGCCGCATTCAGGGATCCTACAATGAGCAGTTCTTC. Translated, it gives CASSRIQGSYNEQFF.

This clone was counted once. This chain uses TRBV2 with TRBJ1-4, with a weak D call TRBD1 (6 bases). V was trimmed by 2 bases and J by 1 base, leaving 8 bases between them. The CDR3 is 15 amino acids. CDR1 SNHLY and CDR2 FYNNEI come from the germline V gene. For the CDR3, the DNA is TGTGCCAGCAGTGAATTGACAGGAACTAATGAAAAACTGTTTTTT. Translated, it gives CASSELTGTNEKLFF.

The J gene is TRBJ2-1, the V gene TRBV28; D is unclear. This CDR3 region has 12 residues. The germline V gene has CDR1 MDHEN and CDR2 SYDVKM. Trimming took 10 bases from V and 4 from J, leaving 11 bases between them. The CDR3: CATLLLYNEQFF. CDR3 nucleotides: TGTGCCACCCTGCTACTATACAATGAGCAGTTCTTC.

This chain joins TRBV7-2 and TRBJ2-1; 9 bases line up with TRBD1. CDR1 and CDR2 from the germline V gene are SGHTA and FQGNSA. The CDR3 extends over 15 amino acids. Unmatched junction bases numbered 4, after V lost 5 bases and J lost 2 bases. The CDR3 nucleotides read TGTGCCAGCAGCAAATACAGGGGGCCCTACAATGAGCAGTTCTTC. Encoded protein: CASSKYRGPYNEQFF.

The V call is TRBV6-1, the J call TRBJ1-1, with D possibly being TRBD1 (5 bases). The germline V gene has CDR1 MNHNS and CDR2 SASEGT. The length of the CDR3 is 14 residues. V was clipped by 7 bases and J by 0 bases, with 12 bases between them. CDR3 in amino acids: CASTEGAVNTEAFF. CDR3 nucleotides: TGTGCCAGCACCGAAGGGGCGGTGAACACTGAAGCTTTCTTT.

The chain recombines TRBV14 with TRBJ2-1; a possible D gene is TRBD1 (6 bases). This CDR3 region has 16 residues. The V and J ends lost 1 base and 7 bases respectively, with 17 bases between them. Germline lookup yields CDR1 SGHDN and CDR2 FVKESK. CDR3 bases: TGTGCCAGCAGCCAAGGAGGGGGTCCCTTCTTGAATGAGCAGTTCTTC. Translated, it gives CASSQGGGPFLNEQFF.

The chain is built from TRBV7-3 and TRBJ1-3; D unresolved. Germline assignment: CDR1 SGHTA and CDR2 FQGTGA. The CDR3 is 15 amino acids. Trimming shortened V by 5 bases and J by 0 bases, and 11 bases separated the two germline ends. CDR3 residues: CASSATVSSGNTIYF. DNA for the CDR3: TGTGCCAGCAGCGCCACAGTGAGCTCTGGAAACACCATATATTTT.

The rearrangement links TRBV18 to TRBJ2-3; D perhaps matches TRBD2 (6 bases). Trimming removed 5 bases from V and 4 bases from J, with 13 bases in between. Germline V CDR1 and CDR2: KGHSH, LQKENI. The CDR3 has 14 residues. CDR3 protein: CASSGGNPSDTQYF. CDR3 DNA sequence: TGTGCCAGCTCAGGCGGGAATCCGTCAGATACGCAGTATTTT.

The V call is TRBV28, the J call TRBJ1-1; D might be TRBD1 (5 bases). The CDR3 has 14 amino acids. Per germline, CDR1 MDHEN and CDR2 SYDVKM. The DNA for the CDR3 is TGTGCTACCCGGGGCGGGATTCTGAACACTGAAGCTTTCTTT. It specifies CATRGGILNTEAFF. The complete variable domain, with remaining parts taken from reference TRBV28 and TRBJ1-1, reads DVKVTQSSRYLVKRTGEKVFLECVQDMDHENMFWYRQDPGLGLRLIYFSYDVKMKEKGDIPEGYSVSREKKERFSLILESASTNQTSMYLCATRGGILNTEAFFGQGTRLTVV.

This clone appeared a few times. The CDR3 loop reads CASSPTPAGGAINEQFF. CDR3 bases: TGTGCCAGCAGCCCCACCCCAGCGGGAGGTGCGATAAATGAGCAGTTCTTC. The genes are TRBV9 and TRBJ2-1, with 9 bases that match TRBD2. The CDR3 is made up of 17 amino acids. Per germline, CDR1 SGDLS and CDR2 YYNGEE. With 4 bases clipped from V and 7 bases from J, the junction kept 15 bases outside the gene matches.

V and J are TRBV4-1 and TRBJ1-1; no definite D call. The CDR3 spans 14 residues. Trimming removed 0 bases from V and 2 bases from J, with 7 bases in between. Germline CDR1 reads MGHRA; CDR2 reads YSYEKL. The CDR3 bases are TGCGCCAGCAGCCAAGACTGGAGTAACACTGAAGCTTTCTTT. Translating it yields CASSQDWSNTEAFF.

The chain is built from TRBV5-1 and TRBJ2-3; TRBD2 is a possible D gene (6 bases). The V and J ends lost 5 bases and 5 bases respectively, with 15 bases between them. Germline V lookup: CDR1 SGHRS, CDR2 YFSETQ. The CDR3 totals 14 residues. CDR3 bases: TGCGCCAGCAGACAAGGAGGGCAGGAAGATACGCAGTATTTT. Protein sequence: CASRQGGQEDTQYF.

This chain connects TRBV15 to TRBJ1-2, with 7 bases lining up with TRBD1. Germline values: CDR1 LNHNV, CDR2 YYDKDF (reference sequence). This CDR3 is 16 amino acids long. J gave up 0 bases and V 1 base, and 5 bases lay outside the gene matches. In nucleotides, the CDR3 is TGTGCCACCAGCAGAGCTGGGACAGCGACTAACTATGGCTACACCTTC. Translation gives CATSRAGTATNYGYTF.

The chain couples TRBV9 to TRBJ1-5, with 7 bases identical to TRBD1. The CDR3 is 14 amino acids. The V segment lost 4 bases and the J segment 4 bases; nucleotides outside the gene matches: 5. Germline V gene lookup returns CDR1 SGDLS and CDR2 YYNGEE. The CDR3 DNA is TGTGCCAGCAGCCCCCGGGACAGTAATCAGCCCCAGCATTTT. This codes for CASSPRDSNQPQHF.

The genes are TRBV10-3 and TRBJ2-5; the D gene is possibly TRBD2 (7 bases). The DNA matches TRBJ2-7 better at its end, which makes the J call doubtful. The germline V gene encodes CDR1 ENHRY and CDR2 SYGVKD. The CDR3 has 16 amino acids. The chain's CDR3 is CAISESLGGTTYEQYF. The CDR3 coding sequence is TGTGCCATCAGTGAGTCCTTAGGGGGGACTACCTACGAGCAGTACTTC.

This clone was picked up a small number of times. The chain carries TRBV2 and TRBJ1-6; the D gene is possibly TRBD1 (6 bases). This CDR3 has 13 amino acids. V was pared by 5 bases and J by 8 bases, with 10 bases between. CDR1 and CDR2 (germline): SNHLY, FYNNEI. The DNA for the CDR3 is TGTGCCAGCAGTCGCGGACAGTATTCACCCCTCCACTTT. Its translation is CASSRGQYSPLHF.

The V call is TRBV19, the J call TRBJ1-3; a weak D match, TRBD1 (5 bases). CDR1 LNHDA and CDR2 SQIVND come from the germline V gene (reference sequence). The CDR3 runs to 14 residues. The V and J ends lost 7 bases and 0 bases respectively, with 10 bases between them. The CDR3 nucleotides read TGTGCCAGTAAGGGGCCGAGCTCTGGAAACACCATATATTTT. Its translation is CASKGPSSGNTIYF. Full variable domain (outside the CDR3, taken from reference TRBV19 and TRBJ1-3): DGGITQSPKYLFRKEGQNVTLSCEQNLNHDAMYWYRQDPGQGLRLIYYSQIVNDFQKGDIAEGYSVSREKKESFPLTVTSAQKNPTAFYLCASKGPSSGNTIYFGEGSWLTVV.

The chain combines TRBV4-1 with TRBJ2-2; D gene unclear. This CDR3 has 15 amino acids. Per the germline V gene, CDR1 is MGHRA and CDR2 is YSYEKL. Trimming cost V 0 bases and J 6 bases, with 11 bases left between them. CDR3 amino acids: CASSQDLSFAGELFF. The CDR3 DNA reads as TGCGCCAGCAGCCAAGACCTTTCCTTTGCCGGGGAGCTGTTTTTT.